These 7 T cell receptor beta chains share one sample of origin, sequenced in a study of T cells in Graves' hyperthyroidism and ophthalmopathy. It was RNA transcripts that yielded the amplified TCR beta CDR3 regions. The HTBI primer set was used in a first-round RT-PCR of the TCR CDR3. TCRdb re-called the multiplex PCR reads with MiXCR, one entry per CDR3 protein. Among 300,000 to 450,000 distinct CDR3 sequences listed, approximately 14% were seen once. Input material: blood. Receptors were obtained from a woman aged 25 to 39 with Graves' ophthalmopathy.

This clonotype was detected many times. This sequence joins TRBV30 and TRBJ2-1; 9 bases match TRBD1. V lost 3 bases and J lost 7; bases outside the gene matches: 4. The CDR3 runs 13 residues. Germline V gives CDR1 GTSNPN, CDR2 SVGIG (reference sequence). As DNA, the CDR3 is TGTGCCTGGAGGGACAGGGGTAAAAATGAGCAGTTCTTC. Encoded protein: CAWRDRGKNEQFF.

Many counts were recorded for this clonotype. This chain connects TRBV6-2 or TRBV6-3 to TRBJ1-1; 8 positions match TRBD1. Germline CDR1 is MNHEY and CDR2 is SVGEGT. With V trimmed by 2 bases and J by 8 bases, 13 bases remained unmatched. The CDR3 contains 16 residues. CDR3 residues: CASSYPSTGAYGEAFF. Here the CDR3 DNA reads TGTGCCAGCAGTTACCCCTCGACAGGGGCCTACGGAGAAGCTTTCTTT.

The sample holds many counts of this clonotype. This sequence joins TRBV7-2 and TRBJ2-1; 12 bases are a match to TRBD2. V lost 2 bases and J lost 10; bases outside the gene matches: 6. The V gene's germline CDR1 is SGHTA and CDR2 FQGNSA. This CDR3 has 15 amino acids. The CDR3 sequence: CASSLILAGGGEQFF. CDR3 bases: TGTGCCAGCAGCTTAATACTAGCGGGGGGTGGAGAGCAGTTCTTC.

This clonotype was detected many times. V usage is TRBV12-3 or TRBV12-4 and J usage is TRBJ2-5; possibly TRBD1 or TRBD2 for D (5 bases each). This CDR3 has 17 amino acids. Deletions cut 6 bases from V and 2 bases from J, with 22 bases between. CDR3 protein: CASSPGLRSRGQETQYF. CDR3 nucleotides: TGTGCCAGCAGCCCGGGGCTACGTTCAAGGGGACAAGAGACCCAGTACTTC.

This clonotype came up many times. The chain recombines TRBV7-8 with TRBJ1-1; D ambiguous. The ends were cut back, 1 base at V and 4 bases at J, with 13 bases in the middle. CDR3 length equals 15 residues. Per germline, CDR1 SGHVS and CDR2 FQNEAQ. This chain's CDR3 is CASSLDSRVFTEAFF. CDR3 bases: TGTGCCAGCAGCTTAGATAGTAGGGTTTTCACTGAAGCTTTCTTT.

CDR3 coding DNA: TGTGCCAGCAGCGAACGGACAGCAGGTTACTATGGCTACACCTTC. It encodes CASSERTAGYYGYTF. This chain links TRBV28 with TRBJ1-2; possible D gene TRBD1, 6 bases. Germline CDR1 MDHEN, CDR2 SYDVKM. The CDR3 extends over 15 amino acids. The V end was cut by 6 bases, the J end by 3 bases, with 17 bases between.

This clonotype was seen repeatedly, ten times or more. The chain combines TRBV27 with TRBJ2-2, with 7 bases fitting TRBD1. Germline values: CDR1 MNHEY, CDR2 SMNVEV (reference sequence). V lost 0 bases and J lost 12; bases outside the gene matches: 13. The CDR3 runs to 16 residues. The CDR3 DNA reads TGTGCCAGCAGTTTATCACAGGGGAACACCGGGTCTAAGCTGTTTTTT. It is translated as CASSLSQGNTGSKLFF.